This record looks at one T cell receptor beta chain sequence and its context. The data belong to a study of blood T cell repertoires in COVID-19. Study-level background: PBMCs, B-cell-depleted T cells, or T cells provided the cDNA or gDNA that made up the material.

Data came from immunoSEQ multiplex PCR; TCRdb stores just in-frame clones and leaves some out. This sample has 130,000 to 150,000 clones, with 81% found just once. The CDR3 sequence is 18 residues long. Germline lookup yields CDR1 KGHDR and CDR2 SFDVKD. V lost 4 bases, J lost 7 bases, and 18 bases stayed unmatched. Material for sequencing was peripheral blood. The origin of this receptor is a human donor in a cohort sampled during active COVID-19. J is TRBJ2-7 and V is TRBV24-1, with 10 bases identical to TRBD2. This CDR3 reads CATSDPDTSGKDPWEQYF. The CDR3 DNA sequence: TGTGCCACCAGTGACCCCGATACTAGCGGGAAGGATCCTTGGGAGCAGTACTTC.